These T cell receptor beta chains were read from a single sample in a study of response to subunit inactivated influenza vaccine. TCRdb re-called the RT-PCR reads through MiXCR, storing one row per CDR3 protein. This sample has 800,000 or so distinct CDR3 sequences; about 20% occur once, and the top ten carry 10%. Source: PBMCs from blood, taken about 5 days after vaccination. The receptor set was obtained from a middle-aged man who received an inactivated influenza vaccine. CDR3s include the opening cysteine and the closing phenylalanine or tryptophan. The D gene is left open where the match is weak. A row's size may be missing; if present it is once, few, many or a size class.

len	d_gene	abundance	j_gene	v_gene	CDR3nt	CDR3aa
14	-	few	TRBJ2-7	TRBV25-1	TGTGCCAGCAGCACGACTAGACCTCCCTACGAGCAGTACTTC	CASSTTRPPYEQYF
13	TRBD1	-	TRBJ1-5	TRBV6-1	TGTGCCAGCAGGGACAGGGTTTACCAGCCCCAGCATTTT	CASRDRVYQPQHF
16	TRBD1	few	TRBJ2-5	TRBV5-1	TGCGCCAGCAGCTCCCGGGACAGGCCCTACAAGGAGACCCAGTACTTC	CASSSRDRPYKETQYF
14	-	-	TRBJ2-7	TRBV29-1	TGCAGCGCCGTACTCGGGGGTCCACCTCTAGAGCAGTACTTC	CSAVLGGPPLEQYF
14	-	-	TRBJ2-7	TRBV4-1	TGCGCCAGCAGCCAAGTAGGGGTTGCCTACGAGCAGTACTTC	CASSQVGVAYEQYF
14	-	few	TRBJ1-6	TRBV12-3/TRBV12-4	TGTGCCAGCAGGCTAACAGGGTTCAATTCACCCCTCCACTTT	CASRLTGFNSPLHF
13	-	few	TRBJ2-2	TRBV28	TGTGCCAGCAGTCAACACCCCGCCGGGGAGCTGTTTTTT	CASSQHPAGELFF
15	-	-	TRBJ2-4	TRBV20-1	TGCAGTGCCAGAGTCGCATCGGGGCCTCAAAACATTCAGTACTTC	CSARVASGPQNIQYF
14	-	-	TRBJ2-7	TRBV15	TGTGCCACCAGCAGAGCGGGGGTCGCGTACGAGCAGTACTTC	CATSRAGVAYEQYF
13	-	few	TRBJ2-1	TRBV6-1	TGTGCCAGCACCCTCGGGATCTACAATGAGCAGTTCTTC	CASTLGIYNEQFF
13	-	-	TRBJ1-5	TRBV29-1	TGTAGCGTTGAACTGGGGGTAAATCAGCCCCAGCATTTT	CSVELGVNQPQHF
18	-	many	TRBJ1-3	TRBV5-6	TGTGCCAGCAGATTTGGGATCCAGGGATGGGGATCTGGAAACACCATATATTTT	CASRFGIQGWGSGNTIYF
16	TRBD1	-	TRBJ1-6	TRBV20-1	TGCAGTGCTAGGCACGGGGGGAACACAGGGGGATCACCCCTCCACTTT	CSARHGGNTGGSPLHF
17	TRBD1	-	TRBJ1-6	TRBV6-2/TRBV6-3	TGTGCCAGCAGTTATCCCGGACAGGGGCTTGGGAATTCACCCCTCCACTTT	CASSYPGQGLGNSPLHF
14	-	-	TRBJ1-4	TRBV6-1	TGTGCCAGCAGTGGCCGGGACCCCAATGAAAAACTGTTTTTT	CASSGRDPNEKLFF
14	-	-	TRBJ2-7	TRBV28	TGTGCCAGCAGCCATGCCGCGGTAGGGAACGAGCAGTACTTC	CASSHAAVGNEQYF
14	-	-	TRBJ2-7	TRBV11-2	TGTGCCAGCAGCTTAAGAGGAGTCTCCTACGAGCAGTACTTC	CASSLRGVSYEQYF
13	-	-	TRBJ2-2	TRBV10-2	TGCGCCAGCAGAGATGTGGGTTCCGGGGAGCTGTTTTTT	CASRDVGSGELFF
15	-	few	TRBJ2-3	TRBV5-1	TGCGCCAGCAGCTTGGGACTAGATTTTTCGGATACGCAGTATTTT	CASSLGLDFSDTQYF
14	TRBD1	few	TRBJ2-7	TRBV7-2	TGTGCCAGCAGCCCGCCGACAGGGCTTTACGAGCAGCACTTC	CASSPPTGLYEQHF
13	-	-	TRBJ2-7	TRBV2	TGTGCCAGCAGTGAAGCCGACAGAATTGAGCAGTACTTC	CASSEADRIEQYF
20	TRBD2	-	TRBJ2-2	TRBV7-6	TGTGCCAGCAGCAAGAGGTTAGCGGGAGAGTTTTTATCGAACACCGGGGAGCTGTTTTTT	CASSKRLAGEFLSNTGELFF
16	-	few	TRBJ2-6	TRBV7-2	TGTGCCAGCAGCCGACAACCGGGGTCTGGGGCCAACGTCCTGACTTTC	CASSRQPGSGANVLTF
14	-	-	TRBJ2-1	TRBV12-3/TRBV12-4	TGTGCCAGCAAAGCCCTATCGGGGGCCAATGAGCAGTTCTTC	CASKALSGANEQFF
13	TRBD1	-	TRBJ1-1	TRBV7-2	TGTGCCAGCAGCCCCGGACAGGGGGCTGCAGCTTTCTTT	CASSPGQGAAAFF
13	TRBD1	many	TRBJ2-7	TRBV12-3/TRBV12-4	TGTGCCAGCAGTTTGACAGGGTTGTACGAGCAGTACTTC	CASSLTGLYEQYF
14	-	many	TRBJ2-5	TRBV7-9	TGTGCCAGCAGCTTAGTCAGGTCCCAAGAGACCCAGTACTTC	CASSLVRSQETQYF
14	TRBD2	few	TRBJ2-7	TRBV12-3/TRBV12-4	TGTGCCAGCACCCCTGGGGGGGACTCCTACGAGCAGTACTTC	CASTPGGDSYEQYF
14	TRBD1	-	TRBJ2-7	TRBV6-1	TGTGCCAGCAACCCAAGAGGGACAGTCTACGAGCAGTACTTC	CASNPRGTVYEQYF
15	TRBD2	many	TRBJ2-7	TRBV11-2	TGTGCCAGCAGCACCGCTAGCGGGGGTTCTACGCCGCAGTACTTC	CASSTASGGSTPQYF